Listed below are T cell receptor beta chains from one sample, sequenced in a study of T cell responses to AZD1222 COVID-19 vaccine. The method was immunoSEQ multiplex PCR; TCRdb's version includes in-frame clones alone and lacks a portion of them. The sample records about 110,000 clones, 81% being singletons. The specimen comprised peripheral blood, sampled on day 0 of AZD1222 vaccination. The origin of the receptors is an adult in good health. CDR3s leave out the opening cysteine and the closing phenylalanine or tryptophan. Each record gives: J gene, clone size, V gene, CDR3 protein. Some rows have no size entry. The others give once, few or many, or a class for an expanded clone.

j_gene: TRBJ2-1
abundance: .
v_gene: TRBV28
CDR3aa: ASSSYTGGLYEQF

j_gene: TRBJ1-6
abundance: medium-sized
v_gene: TRBV2
CDR3aa: ASSGPNNNSPLH

j_gene: TRBJ1-2
abundance: .
v_gene: TRBV28
CDR3aa: ASSTGSNGYT

j_gene: TRBJ2-2
abundance: .
v_gene: TRBV2
CDR3aa: ASSIQGAGELF

j_gene: TRBJ2-3
abundance: .
v_gene: TRBV7-2
CDR3aa: ASSSRPSFSVSGDTQY

j_gene: TRBJ1-5
abundance: .
v_gene: TRBV2
CDR3aa: ASRVQGLGQPQH

j_gene: TRBJ2-7
abundance: .
v_gene: TRBV14
CDR3aa: ASSRMVGYEQY

j_gene: TRBJ2-1
abundance: once
v_gene: TRBV7-2
CDR3aa: ASTASGTGLYNEQF

j_gene: TRBJ2-7
abundance: .
v_gene: TRBV28
CDR3aa: ASSLGSSYEQY

j_gene: TRBJ2-5
abundance: .
v_gene: TRBV6-5
CDR3aa: ASRPSGGRETQY

j_gene: TRBJ1-4
abundance: .
v_gene: TRBV7-3
CDR3aa: ASSLDRGEKLF

j_gene: TRBJ1-1
abundance: .
v_gene: TRBV9
CDR3aa: ASSPRQVLNTEAF

j_gene: TRBJ2-7
abundance: few
v_gene: TRBV7-2
CDR3aa: ASSFRAGPTYEQY

j_gene: TRBJ1-3
abundance: .
v_gene: TRBV11-2
CDR3aa: ASSLPRGTGGRSGNTIY

j_gene: TRBJ1-3
abundance: .
v_gene: TRBV5-5
CDR3aa: ASSPLTGLAGNTIY

j_gene: TRBJ2-1
abundance: .
v_gene: TRBV4-2
CDR3aa: ASSQDPGTGYNEQF

j_gene: TRBJ1-5
abundance: .
v_gene: TRBV7-2
CDR3aa: ASSLTSDSNQPQH

j_gene: TRBJ1-4
abundance: .
v_gene: TRBV6-7
CDR3aa: ASSYNRRRGKLF

j_gene: TRBJ1-2
abundance: once
v_gene: TRBV4-3
CDR3aa: ASSQGGVDYGYT

j_gene: TRBJ2-5
abundance: .
v_gene: TRBV15
CDR3aa: ATSRDRQGEETQY

j_gene: TRBJ2-4
abundance: .
v_gene: TRBV3-1/TRBV3-2
CDR3aa: ASSQSGTKNIQY

j_gene: TRBJ2-5
abundance: .
v_gene: TRBV7-9
CDR3aa: ASSLFSVETQY

j_gene: TRBJ1-1
abundance: .
v_gene: TRBV11-3
CDR3aa: ASSLVGRGAF

j_gene: TRBJ2-7
abundance: few
v_gene: TRBV6-1
CDR3aa: ASSARGTGRQYEQY

j_gene: TRBJ1-6
abundance: .
v_gene: TRBV3-1/TRBV3-2
CDR3aa: ASSQGFSSYNSPLH

j_gene: TRBJ2-7
abundance: .
v_gene: TRBV7-2
CDR3aa: ASSRRRGGESYEQY

j_gene: TRBJ2-1
abundance: .
v_gene: TRBV3-1/TRBV3-2
CDR3aa: ASSQLRGSYNEQF

j_gene: TRBJ2-5
abundance: .
v_gene: TRBV6-5
CDR3aa: ASSPTGGIKTQY

j_gene: TRBJ1-2
abundance: .
v_gene: TRBV7-9
CDR3aa: ASSLGPTRNYGYT

j_gene: TRBJ1-5
abundance: .
v_gene: TRBV21-1
CDR3aa: ASSKALCGAEQPQH

j_gene: TRBJ1-6
abundance: .
v_gene: TRBV27
CDR3aa: ATHRQSQRSYNSPLH

j_gene: TRBJ1-6
abundance: .
v_gene: TRBV14
CDR3aa: ASSQAIAGASPLH

j_gene: TRBJ1-5
abundance: once
v_gene: TRBV2
CDR3aa: ASSDSGMGNQPQH

j_gene: TRBJ2-5
abundance: .
v_gene: TRBV21-1
CDR3aa: ASSDRGRPETQY

j_gene: TRBJ2-4
abundance: .
v_gene: TRBV28
CDR3aa: ASSSPSSGSKNIQY

j_gene: TRBJ2-3
abundance: .
v_gene: TRBV27
CDR3aa: ASSFGTGRTDTQY

j_gene: TRBJ2-7
abundance: .
v_gene: TRBV2
CDR3aa: ASSEETGTKY

j_gene: TRBJ2-7
abundance: .
v_gene: TRBV2
CDR3aa: ASRSGQGTEQY

j_gene: TRBJ1-1
abundance: .
v_gene: TRBV10-2
CDR3aa: ASSRTVNTEAF

j_gene: TRBJ2-7
abundance: .
v_gene: TRBV28
CDR3aa: ASSDRVPYEQY

j_gene: TRBJ2-1
abundance: .
v_gene: TRBV7-2
CDR3aa: ASSPGLARIEQF

j_gene: TRBJ2-5
abundance: .
v_gene: TRBV7-2
CDR3aa: ASSFGGAGETQY

j_gene: TRBJ2-3
abundance: few
v_gene: TRBV27
CDR3aa: ASPREEVRETDTQY

j_gene: TRBJ2-5
abundance: .
v_gene: TRBV3-1/TRBV3-2
CDR3aa: ASSLATGTIQETQY

j_gene: TRBJ2-3
abundance: .
v_gene: TRBV11-2
CDR3aa: ASSPQSFRTDTQY

j_gene: TRBJ1-3
abundance: .
v_gene: TRBV18
CDR3aa: ASSPLVRLNTIY

j_gene: TRBJ2-7
abundance: .
v_gene: TRBV2
CDR3aa: ATTARTSGYEQY

j_gene: TRBJ1-2
abundance: .
v_gene: TRBV28
CDR3aa: ASTAPGPPRGYT